This T cell receptor (beta chain) was obtained from a study of cytomegalovirus exposure and HLA in healthy donors. Study findings and constraints: High specificity and sensitivity for cytomegalovirus status were reported for the classifier. Being productive about 90% or about 30% of the time was typical of most TCR beta V segments in an earlier analysis.

As for this clone: Its target is not known.

The PCR was carried out with 60 Vbeta primers and 13 Jbeta primers. Profiling relied on immunoSEQ multiplex PCR, and the TCRdb table lists in-frame clones only, not all of them. Found here are fewer than 250,000 clones, roughly 77% of them singletons; the top ten hold approximately 2.8%. The V end lost 3 bases, the J end lost 8 bases, and 13 bases lay between the germline ends. CDR1 is MNHEY, CDR2 SMNVEV, per germline (reference sequence). This CDR3 is 13 amino acids long. The TCR originated in a young woman in good health and CMV-seropositive. Material: PBMCs. The rearrangement links TRBV27 to TRBJ1-1; D is uncertain. CDR3 nucleotide sequence: TGTGCCAGCAGTTTCATCGCGGATACGGAAGCTTTCTTT. Translation gives CASSFIADTEAFF.